The clone carrying this T cell receptor (beta chain) was found a few times. Its specificity is not known. This sample is drawn from a study of blood T cells in healthy people across ages. Overall study results and limits: A strong correlation was seen between TCR beta diversity and naive T cell percentage.

It was with a sample-barcoded 5' primer and a J-beta primer mix that a second PCR of roughly 6 to 12 cycles was run. TCRdb analysed the 5' RACE reads with MiXCR anew, one entry per CDR3 protein. The sample shows just over 800,000 distinct CDR3 sequences, under 80% of them seen only once. CDR3 size: 15 residues. The germline V gene has CDR1 ENHRY and CDR2 SYGVKD. V dropped 2 bases and J dropped 4; count of bases not matched to a gene: 2. The J gene is TRBJ2-1, the V gene TRBV10-3, with 10 bases matching TRBD2. The sequencing input was blood. The TCR comes from a man between 25 and 39 years old in good health. The CDR3 sequence is CAISEGSGGYNEQFF. The CDR3 region has the DNA TGTGCCATCAGTGAGGGTAGCGGGGGGTACAATGAGCAGTTCTTC.